This T cell receptor beta chain is from a study of T cell clonality in common variable immunodeficiency. General study findings and limits: In common variable immunodeficiency, TCR beta chains reportedly carried fewer deletions and N-nucleotide insertions.

Using immunoSEQ multiplex PCR, the repertoire was profiled, and TCRdb retains in-frame clones only, with some absent. This sample carries over 15,000 clones and no singletons, and around 6.6% goes to the top ten. This CDR3 spans 14 amino acids. V was clipped by 6 bases and J by 2 bases, with 14 bases between them. In germline, CDR1 is DFQATT, CDR2 SNEGSKA (reference sequence). In its sample, this clone was seen many times. The antigen is undetermined. The CDR3 extends 3 residues past the end of the read, so its final part is completed from the germline J gene. V usage is TRBV20-1 and J usage is TRBJ1-3; D gene ambiguous. This receptor was identified in a human donor with common variable immunodeficiency. Sequenced sample: peripheral blood mononuclear cells. The CDR3 protein is CSARHRVAGNTIYF. CDR3 bases read: TGCAGTGCCAGACACCGGGTGGCTGGAAACACC.